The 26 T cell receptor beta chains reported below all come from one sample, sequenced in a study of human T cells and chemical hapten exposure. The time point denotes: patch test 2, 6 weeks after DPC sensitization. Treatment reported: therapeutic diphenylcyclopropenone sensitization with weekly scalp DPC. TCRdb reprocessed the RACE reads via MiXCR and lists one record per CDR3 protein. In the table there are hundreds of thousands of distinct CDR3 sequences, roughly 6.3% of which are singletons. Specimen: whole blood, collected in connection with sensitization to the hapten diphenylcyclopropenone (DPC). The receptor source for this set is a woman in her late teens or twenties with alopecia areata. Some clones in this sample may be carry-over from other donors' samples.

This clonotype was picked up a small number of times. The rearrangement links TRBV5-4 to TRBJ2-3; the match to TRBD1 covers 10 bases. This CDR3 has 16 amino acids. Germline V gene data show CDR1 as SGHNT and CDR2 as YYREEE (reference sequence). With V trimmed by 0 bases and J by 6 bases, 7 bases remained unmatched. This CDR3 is CASSLAMTGGKDTQYF. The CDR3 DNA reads TGTGCCAGCAGCTTGGCAATGACAGGGGGCAAGGATACGCAGTATTTT.

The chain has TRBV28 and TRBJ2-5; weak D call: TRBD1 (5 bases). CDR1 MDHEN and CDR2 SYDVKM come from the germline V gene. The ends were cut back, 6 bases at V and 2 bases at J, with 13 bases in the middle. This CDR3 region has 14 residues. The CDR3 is CASSTPDSQETQYF. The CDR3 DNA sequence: TGTGCCAGCAGCACCCCCGACAGTCAAGAGACCCAGTACTTC.

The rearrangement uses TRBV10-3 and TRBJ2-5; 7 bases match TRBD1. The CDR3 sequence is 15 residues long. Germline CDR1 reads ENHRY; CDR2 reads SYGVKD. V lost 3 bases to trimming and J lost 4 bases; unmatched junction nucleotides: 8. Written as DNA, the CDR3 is TGTGCCATCAGTGATCTCACAGGGGTAGGAGAGACCCAGTACTTC. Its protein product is CAISDLTGVGETQYF.

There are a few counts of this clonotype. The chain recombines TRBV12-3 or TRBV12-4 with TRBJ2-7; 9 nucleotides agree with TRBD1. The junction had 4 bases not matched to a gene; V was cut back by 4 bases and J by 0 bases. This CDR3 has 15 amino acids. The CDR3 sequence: CASSSMTGGSYEQYF. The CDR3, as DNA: TGTGCCAGCAGTTCCATGACAGGGGGCTCCTACGAGCAGTACTTC.

The CDR3 nucleotides read TGCAGTGCTACTGGGACAACCTACGAGCAGTACTTC. Translating it yields CSATGTTYEQYF. The rearrangement links TRBV20-1 to TRBJ2-7, with D possibly matching TRBD1 (6 bases). Germline V gives CDR1 DFQATT, CDR2 SNEGSKA (reference sequence). The length of the CDR3 is 12 residues. The V and J ends lost 4 bases and 2 bases respectively, with 9 bases between them.

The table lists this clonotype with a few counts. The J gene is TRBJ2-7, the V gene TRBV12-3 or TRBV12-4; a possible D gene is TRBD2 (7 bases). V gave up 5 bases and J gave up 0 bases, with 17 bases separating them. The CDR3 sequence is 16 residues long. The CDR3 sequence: CASSGWGGLSSYEQYF. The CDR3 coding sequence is TGTGCCAGCAGTGGTTGGGGGGGCTTAAGCTCCTACGAGCAGTACTTC.

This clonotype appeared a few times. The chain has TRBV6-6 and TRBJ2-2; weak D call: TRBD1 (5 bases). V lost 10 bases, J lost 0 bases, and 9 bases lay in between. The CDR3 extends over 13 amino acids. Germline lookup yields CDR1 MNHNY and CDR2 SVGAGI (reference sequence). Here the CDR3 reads CATRTTNTGELFF. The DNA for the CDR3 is TGTGCCACCAGGACAACGAACACCGGGGAGCTGTTTTTT.

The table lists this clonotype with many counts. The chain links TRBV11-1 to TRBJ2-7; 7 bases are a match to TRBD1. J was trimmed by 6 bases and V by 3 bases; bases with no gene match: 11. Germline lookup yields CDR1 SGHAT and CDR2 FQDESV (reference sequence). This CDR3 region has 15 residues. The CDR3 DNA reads TGTGCCAGCAGCTTCGGACAGGTTGCCCAACCCGAGCAGTACTTC. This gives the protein CASSFGQVAQPEQYF.

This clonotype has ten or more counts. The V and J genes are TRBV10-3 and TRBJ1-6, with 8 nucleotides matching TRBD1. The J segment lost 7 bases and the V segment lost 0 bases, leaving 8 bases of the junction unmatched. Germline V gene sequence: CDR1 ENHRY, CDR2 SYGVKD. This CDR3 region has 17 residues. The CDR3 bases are TGTGCCATCAGTGAGTCGAAAGGACAGGGAACGAATTCACCCCTCCACTTT. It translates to CAISESKGQGTNSPLHF.

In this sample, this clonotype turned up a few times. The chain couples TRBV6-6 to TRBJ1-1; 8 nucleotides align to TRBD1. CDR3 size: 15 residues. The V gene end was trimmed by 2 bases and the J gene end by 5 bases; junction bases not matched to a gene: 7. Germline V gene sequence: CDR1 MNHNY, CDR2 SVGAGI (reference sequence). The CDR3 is CASSYPRTGRTEAFF. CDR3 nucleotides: TGTGCCAGCAGTTACCCCCGGACAGGGAGGACTGAAGCTTTCTTT.

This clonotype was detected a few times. CDR3 sequence reads: CASSYSYSPYNEQFF. For the CDR3, the DNA is TGTGCCAGCAGCTATAGTTACTCCCCTTACAATGAGCAGTTCTTC. The chain carries TRBV3-1 and TRBJ2-1; D gene unclear. CDR3 size: 15 residues. V gave up 5 bases and J gave up 4 bases, with 15 bases separating them. Germline CDR1 LGHDT, CDR2 YNNKEL (reference sequence).

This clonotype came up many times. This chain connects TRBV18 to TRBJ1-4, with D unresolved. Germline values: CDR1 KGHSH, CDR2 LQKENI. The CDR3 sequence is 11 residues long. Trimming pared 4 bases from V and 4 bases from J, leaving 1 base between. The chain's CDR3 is CASSLNEKLFF. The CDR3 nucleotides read TGTGCCAGCTCACTTAATGAAAAACTGTTTTTT.

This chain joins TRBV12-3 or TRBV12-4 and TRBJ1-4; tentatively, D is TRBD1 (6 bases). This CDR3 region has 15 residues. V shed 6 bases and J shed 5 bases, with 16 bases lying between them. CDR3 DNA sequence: TGTGCCAGCAGCCCGTACGGGACACAAAATGAAAAACTGTTTTTT. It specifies CASSPYGTQNEKLFF.

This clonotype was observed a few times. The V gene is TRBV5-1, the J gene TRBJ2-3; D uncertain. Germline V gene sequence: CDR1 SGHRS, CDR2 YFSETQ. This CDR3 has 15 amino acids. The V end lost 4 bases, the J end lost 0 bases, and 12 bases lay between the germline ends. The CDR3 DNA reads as TGCGCCAGCAGCCTCCTGGGTTTTAGCACAGATACGCAGTATTTT. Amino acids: CASSLLGFSTDTQYF.

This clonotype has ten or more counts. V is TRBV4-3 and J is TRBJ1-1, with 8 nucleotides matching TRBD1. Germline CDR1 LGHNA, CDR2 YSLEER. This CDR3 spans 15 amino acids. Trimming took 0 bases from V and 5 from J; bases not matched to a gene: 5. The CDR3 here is CASSQDQGANTEAFF. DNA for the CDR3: TGCGCCAGCAGCCAAGATCAGGGGGCGAATACTGAAGCTTTCTTT.

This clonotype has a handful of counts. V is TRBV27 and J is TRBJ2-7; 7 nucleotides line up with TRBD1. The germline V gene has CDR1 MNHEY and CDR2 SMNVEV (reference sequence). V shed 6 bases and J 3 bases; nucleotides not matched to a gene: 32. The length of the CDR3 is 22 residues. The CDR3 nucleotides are TGTGCCAGCAGCTCCAATTGGGGCCATACATCTACAGATAGACAGGGATACTACGAGCAGTACTTC. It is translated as CASSSNWGHTSTDRQGYYEQYF.

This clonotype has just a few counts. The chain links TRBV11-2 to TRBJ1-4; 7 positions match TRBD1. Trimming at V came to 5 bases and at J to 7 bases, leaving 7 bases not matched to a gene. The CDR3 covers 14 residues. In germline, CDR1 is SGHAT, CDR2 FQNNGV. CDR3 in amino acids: CASSPTGVGEKLFF. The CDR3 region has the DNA TGTGCCAGCAGCCCAACAGGGGTTGGTGAAAAACTGTTTTTT. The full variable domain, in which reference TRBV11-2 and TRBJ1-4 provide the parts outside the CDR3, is EAGVAQSPRYKIIEKRQSVAFWCNPISGHATLYWYQQILGQGPKLLIQFQNNGVVDDSQLPKDRFSAERLKGVDSTLKIQPAKLEDSAVYLCASSPTGVGEKLFFGSGTQLSVL.

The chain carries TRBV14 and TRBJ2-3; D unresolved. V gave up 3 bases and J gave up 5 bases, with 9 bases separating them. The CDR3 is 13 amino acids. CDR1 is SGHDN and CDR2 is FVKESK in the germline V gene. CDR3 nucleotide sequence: TGTGCCAGCAGCCAGGGTGGTAAAGATACGCAGTATTTT. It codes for CASSQGGKDTQYF.

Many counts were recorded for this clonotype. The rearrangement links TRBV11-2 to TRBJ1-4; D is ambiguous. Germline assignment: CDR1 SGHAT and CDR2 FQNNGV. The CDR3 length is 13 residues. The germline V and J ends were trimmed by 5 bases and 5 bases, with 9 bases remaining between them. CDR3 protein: CASSRSHNEKLFF. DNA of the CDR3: TGTGCCAGCAGCCGGAGCCACAATGAAAAACTGTTTTTT.

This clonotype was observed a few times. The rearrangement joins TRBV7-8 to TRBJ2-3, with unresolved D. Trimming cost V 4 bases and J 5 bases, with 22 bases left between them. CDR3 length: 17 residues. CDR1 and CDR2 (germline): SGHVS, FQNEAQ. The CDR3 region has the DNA TGTGCCAGCAGCTCTGGCAGGAACAGCAGATTCGGAGATACGCAGTATTTT. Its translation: CASSSGRNSRFGDTQYF.

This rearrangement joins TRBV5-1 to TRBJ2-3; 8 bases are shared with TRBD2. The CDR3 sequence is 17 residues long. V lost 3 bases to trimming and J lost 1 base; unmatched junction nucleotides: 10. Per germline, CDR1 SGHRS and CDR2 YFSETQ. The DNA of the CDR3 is TGCGCCAGCAGCTCCGAGGTGACTAGCGTCGGCACAGATACGCAGTATTTT. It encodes CASSSEVTSVGTDTQYF.

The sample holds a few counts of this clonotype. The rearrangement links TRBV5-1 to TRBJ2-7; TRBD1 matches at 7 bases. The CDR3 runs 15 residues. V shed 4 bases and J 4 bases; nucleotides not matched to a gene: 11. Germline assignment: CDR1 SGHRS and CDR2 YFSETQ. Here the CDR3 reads CASSIAPGQLYEQYF. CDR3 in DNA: TGCGCCAGCAGCATTGCCCCGGGACAGCTTTACGAGCAGTACTTC.

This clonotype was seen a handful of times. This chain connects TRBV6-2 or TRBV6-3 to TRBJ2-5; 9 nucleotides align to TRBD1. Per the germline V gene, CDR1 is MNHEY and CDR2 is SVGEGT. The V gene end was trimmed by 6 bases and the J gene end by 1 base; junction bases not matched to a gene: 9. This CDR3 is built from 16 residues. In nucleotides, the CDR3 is TGTGCCAGCAGAAAGACAGGGGGTAGGACCCAAGAGACCCAGTACTTC. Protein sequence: CASRKTGGRTQETQYF.

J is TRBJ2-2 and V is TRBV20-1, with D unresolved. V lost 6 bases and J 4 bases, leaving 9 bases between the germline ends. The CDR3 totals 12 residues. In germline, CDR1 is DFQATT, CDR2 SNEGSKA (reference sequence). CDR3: CSATDGTGELFF. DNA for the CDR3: TGCAGTGCCACGGACGGCACCGGGGAGCTGTTTTTT.

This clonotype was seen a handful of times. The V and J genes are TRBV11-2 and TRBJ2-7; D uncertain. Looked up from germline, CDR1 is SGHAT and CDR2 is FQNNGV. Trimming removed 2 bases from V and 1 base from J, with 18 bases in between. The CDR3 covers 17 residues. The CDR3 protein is CASSLKVRHSRSYEQYF. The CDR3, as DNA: TGTGCCAGCAGCTTAAAGGTCCGACACAGTAGATCCTACGAGCAGTACTTC.

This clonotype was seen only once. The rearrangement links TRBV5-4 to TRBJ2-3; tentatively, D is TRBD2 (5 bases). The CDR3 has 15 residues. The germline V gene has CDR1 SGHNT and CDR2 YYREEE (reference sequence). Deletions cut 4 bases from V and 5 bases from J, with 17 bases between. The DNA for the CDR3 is TGTGCCAGCAGCCCACCGGCTCTCGGAGGAGATACGCAGTATTTT. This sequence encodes CASSPPALGGDTQYF.